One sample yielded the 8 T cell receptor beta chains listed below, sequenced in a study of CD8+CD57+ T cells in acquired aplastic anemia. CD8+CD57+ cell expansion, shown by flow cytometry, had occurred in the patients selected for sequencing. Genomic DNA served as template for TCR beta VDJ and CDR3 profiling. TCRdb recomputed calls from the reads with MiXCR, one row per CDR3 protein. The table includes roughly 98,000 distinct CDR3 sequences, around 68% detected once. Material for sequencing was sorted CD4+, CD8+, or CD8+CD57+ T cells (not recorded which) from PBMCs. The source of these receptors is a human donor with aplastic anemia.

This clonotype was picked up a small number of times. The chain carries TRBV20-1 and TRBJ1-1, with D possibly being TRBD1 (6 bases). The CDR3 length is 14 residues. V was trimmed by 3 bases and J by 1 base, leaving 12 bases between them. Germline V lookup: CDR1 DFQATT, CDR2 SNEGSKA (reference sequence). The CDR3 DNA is TGCAGTGCTAGGAGGGACACGAGGAACACTGAAGCTTTCTTT. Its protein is CSARRDTRNTEAFF.

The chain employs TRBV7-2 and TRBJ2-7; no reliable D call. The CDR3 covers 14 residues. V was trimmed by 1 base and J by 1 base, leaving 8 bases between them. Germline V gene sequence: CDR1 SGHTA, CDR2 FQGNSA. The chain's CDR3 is CASSLGRGSYEQYF. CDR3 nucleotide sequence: TGTGCCAGCAGCTTAGGGCGCGGATCCTACGAGCAGTACTTC.

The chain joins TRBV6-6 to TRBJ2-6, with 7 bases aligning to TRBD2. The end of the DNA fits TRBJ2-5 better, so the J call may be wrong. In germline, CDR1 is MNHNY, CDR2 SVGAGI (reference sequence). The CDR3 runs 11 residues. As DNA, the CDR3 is TGTGCCAGCAGTGGGGGAGGGGACCAGTACTTC. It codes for CASSGGGDQYF.

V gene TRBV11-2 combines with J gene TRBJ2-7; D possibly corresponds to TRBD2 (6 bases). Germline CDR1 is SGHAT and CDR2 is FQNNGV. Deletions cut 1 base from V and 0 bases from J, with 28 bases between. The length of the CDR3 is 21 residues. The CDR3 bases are TGTGCCAGCAGCTTAGTTCCCCCTTCCCACACGGAGGGGTATAGCTCCTACGAGCAGTACTTC. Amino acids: CASSLVPPSHTEGYSSYEQYF.

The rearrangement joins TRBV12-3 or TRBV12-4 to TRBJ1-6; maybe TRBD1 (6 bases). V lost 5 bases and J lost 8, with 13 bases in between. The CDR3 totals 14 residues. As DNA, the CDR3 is TGTGCCAGCAGTGGGACGACAGGATATTCACCCCTCCACTTT. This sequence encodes CASSGTTGYSPLHF.

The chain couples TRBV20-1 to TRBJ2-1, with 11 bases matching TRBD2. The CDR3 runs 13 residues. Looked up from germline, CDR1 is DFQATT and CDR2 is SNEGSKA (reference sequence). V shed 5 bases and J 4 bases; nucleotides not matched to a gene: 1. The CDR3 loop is CSAWTSGYNEQFF. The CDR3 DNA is TGCAGTGCTTGGACTAGCGGGTACAATGAGCAGTTCTTC.

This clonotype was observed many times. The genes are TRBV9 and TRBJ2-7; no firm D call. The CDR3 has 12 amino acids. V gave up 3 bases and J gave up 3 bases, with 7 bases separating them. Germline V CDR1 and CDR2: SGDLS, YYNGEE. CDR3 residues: CASSGDGYEQYF. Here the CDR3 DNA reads TGTGCCAGCAGCGGCGACGGCTACGAGCAGTACTTC.

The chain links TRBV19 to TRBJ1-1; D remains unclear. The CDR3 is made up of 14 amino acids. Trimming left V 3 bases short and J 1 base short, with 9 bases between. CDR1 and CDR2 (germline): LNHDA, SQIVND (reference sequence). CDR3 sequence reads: CASSIMPQNTEAFF. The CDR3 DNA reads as TGTGCCAGTAGTATTATGCCCCAGAACACTGAAGCTTTCTTT.